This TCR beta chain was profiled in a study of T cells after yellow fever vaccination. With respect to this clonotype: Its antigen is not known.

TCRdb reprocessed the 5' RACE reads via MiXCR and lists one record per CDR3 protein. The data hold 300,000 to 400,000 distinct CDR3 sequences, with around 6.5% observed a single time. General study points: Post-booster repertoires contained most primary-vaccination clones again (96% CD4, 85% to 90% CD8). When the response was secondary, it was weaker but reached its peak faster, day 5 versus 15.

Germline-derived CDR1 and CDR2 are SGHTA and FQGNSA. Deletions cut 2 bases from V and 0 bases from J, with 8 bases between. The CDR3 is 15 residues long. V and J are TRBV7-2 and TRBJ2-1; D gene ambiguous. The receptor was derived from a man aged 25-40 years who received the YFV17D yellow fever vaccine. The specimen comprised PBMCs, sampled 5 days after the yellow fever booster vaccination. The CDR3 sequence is CASSLTASSYNEQFF. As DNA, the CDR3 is TGTGCCAGCAGCTTAACGGCTAGCTCCTACAATGAGCAGTTCTTC.